Sequencing of this T cell receptor beta chain was carried out in a study of CD8 T cells in Susac syndrome. CDR1 is SQVTM, CDR2 ANQGSEA, per germline. Trimming left V 2 bases short and J 5 bases short, with 12 bases between. This CDR3 comprises 14 residues. Random hexamers were used to reverse transcribe about 0.45 to 1 ug of RNA. Each CDR3 protein is one row after TCRdb ran MiXCR on the immunoSEQ multiplex PCR reads. The profile shows some 190,000 distinct CDR3 sequences, under 97% of them singletons. Sequencing of TCR beta was carried out in blood CD8+ and CD4+ T cells. This clonotype was picked up one time.

The receptor's source is a human donor with multiple sclerosis. The chain couples TRBV29-1 to TRBJ1-4; D is perhaps TRBD1 (6 bases). Sequencing used CD4+ T cells from PBMCs. The CDR3 loop is CSVERITGNEKLFF. As DNA, the CDR3 is TGCAGCGTTGAACGTATAACAGGGAATGAAAAACTGTTTTTT.